This is a list of T cell receptor beta chains from one sample in a study of T cell responses to AZD1222 COVID-19 vaccine. Assay: immunoSEQ multiplex PCR; the TCRdb copy retains only in-frame clones and omits some. The sample consists of 100,000 to 150,000 clones, around 87% of them appearing once. The sequences come from peripheral blood, collected on day 0 of AZD1222 vaccination. These receptors originate from an adult in good health. CDR3s include the opening cysteine and the closing phenylalanine or tryptophan. Rows give clone size only sometimes, using once, few, many, or a class for an expanded clone.

size: NA
V: TRBV6-4
CDR3: CASSASWTGTDTQYF

size: once
V: TRBV3-1/TRBV3-2
CDR3: CASSQGREQYF

size: NA
V: TRBV11-2
CDR3: CASSRGTEYNSPLHF

size: NA
V: TRBV6-5
CDR3: CASSYSVGGSSYEQYF

size: NA
V: TRBV15
CDR3: CATSVGAGGPKNEQFF

size: NA
V: TRBV18
CDR3: CASSTLGQGYGYTF

size: NA
V: TRBV10-1
CDR3: CASKLAGTAQETQYF

size: few
V: TRBV7-2
CDR3: CASSSTGGRSPLHF

size: NA
V: TRBV5-4
CDR3: CASSLDPDVRYEQYF

size: NA
V: TRBV27
CDR3: CASSLIVSETQYF

size: NA
V: TRBV6-5
CDR3: CASSQSHRNGYTF

size: NA
V: TRBV7-9
CDR3: CASSLSLGWETQYF

size: few
V: TRBV4-3
CDR3: CASSRRGYDEKLFF

size: NA
V: TRBV12-3/TRBV12-4
CDR3: CASSNSYEQYF

size: NA
V: TRBV7-9
CDR3: CASSPKTDRGYGYTF

size: few
V: TRBV5-6
CDR3: CASRIREGTEAFF

size: NA
V: TRBV3-1/TRBV3-2
CDR3: CASSQDLLQRNTIYF

size: NA
V: TRBV28
CDR3: CASAQRGDQETQYF